These 23 T cell receptor beta chains were all obtained from the same sample, sequenced in a study of beta chain features in type 1 diabetes. The study's findings and limits: Researchers report that Type 1 diabetes patients had moderately but significantly shorter TCRB CDR3s across all four CD4+ subsets.

TCRB transcripts that were expressed got sequenced, as all of the isolated RNA had been reverse transcribed. Profiling relied on immunoSEQ multiplex PCR, and the TCRdb table lists in-frame clones only, not all of them. The sample lists roughly 730,000 clones, around 15% occurring once. These receptors' targets are unknown. Sequencing input: naive CD4+ T cells from blood. The source is a man between 18 and 35 years old with type 1 diabetes.

This clone appeared a few times. One end of the junction is discordant with germline, which a read error may explain. The chain links TRBV7-7 to TRBJ1-1; no reliable D call. The CDR3 totals 13 residues. Germline values: CDR1 SSHAT, CDR2 FNYEAQ (reference sequence). The CDR3 nucleotides read TGTGCTAGCAGCTTAGACACCAACACTGAAGCTTTCTTT. The encoded protein is CASSLDTNTEAFF.

This clone was seen a few times. V usage is TRBV29-1 and J usage is TRBJ2-2; perhaps TRBD1 as D (6 bases). The ends were cut back, 6 bases at V and 2 bases at J, with 7 bases in the middle. The CDR3 sequence is 12 residues long. Per the germline V gene, CDR1 is SQVTM and CDR2 is ANQGSEA. The CDR3 DNA follows: TGCAGCGTGGACAGAAACACCGGGGAGCTGTTTTTT. Translated: CSVDRNTGELFF.

The rearrangement joins TRBV7-2 to TRBJ1-5; D ambiguous. Trimming removed 3 bases from V and 7 bases from J, with 7 bases in between. CDR1 and CDR2 from the germline V gene are SGHTA and FQGNSA. The CDR3 loop spans 12 amino acids. CDR3 residues: CASSFFLQPQHF. In DNA form, the CDR3 reads TGTGCCAGCAGCTTCTTTTTACAGCCCCAGCATTTT.

This chain links TRBV6-5 with TRBJ2-7; TRBD2 agrees at 8 bases. V lost 8 bases to trimming and J lost 4 bases; unmatched junction nucleotides: 1. This CDR3 comprises 11 residues. The germline V gene encodes CDR1 MNHEY and CDR2 SVGAGI. As DNA, the CDR3 is TGTGCCAGCGCGGGGGGATACGAGCAGTACTTC. Protein product: CASAGGYEQYF.

This clone was observed a few times. This chain's CDR3 is CSVEGVVGANYGYTF. The CDR3 nucleotides read TGCAGCGTTGAAGGAGTGGTAGGGGCTAACTATGGCTACACCTTC. The chain couples TRBV29-1 to TRBJ1-2; TRBD1 might be the D (5 bases). The CDR3 totals 15 residues. From germline, CDR1 is SQVTM and CDR2 ANQGSEA. Trimming removed 1 base from V and 0 bases from J, with 12 bases in between.

This clone was found a few times. This chain links TRBV20-1 with TRBJ1-4; D is unresolved. The CDR3 spans 11 residues. V dropped 7 bases and J dropped 4 bases, with 7 bases sitting between them. Germline V gene sequence: CDR1 DFQATT, CDR2 SNEGSKA (reference sequence). This CDR3 reads CSGPDNEKLFF. DNA of the CDR3: TGCAGTGGACCAGATAATGAAAAACTGTTTTTT.

In this sample, this clone turned up a few times. CDR3 region: CASSFTSNTGELFF. In DNA, the CDR3 is TGTGCCAGCAGTTTCACTTCGAACACCGGGGAGCTGTTTTTT. The J gene is TRBJ2-2, the V gene TRBV28; D gene unclear. The V gene's germline CDR1 is MDHEN and CDR2 SYDVKM. The V gene lost 3 bases and the J gene lost 0 bases, with 5 bases spanning the gap. The CDR3 runs to 14 residues. Combining the CDR3 with reference TRBV28 and TRBJ2-2 gives the whole variable domain DVKVTQSSRYLVKRTGEKVFLECVQDMDHENMFWYRQDPGLGLRLIYFSYDVKMKEKGDIPEGYSVSREKKERFSLILESASTNQTSMYLCASSFTSNTGELFFGEGSRLTVL.

This clone was seen a few times. The chain uses TRBV11-2 and TRBJ2-1; maybe TRBD1 (6 bases). Germline V lookup: CDR1 SGHAT, CDR2 FQNNGV. The CDR3 has 13 residues. Trimming removed 1 base at V and 9 bases at J, with 10 bases between. As DNA, the CDR3 is TGTGCCAGCAGCTTAGGGACAGATTTTGAGCAGTTCTTC. Its translation: CASSLGTDFEQFF.

This clone was observed a few times. This chain uses TRBV7-9 with TRBJ2-1; 8 positions agree with TRBD1. Germline assignment: CDR1 SEHNR and CDR2 FQNEAQ (reference sequence). The trim removed 3 bases at V and 0 bases at J, leaving 4 bases unmatched. This CDR3 has 16 residues. The CDR3 coding sequence is TGTGCCAGCAGCTTCGGACAGGGCAACTCCTACAATGAGCAGTTCTTC. It yields the protein CASSFGQGNSYNEQFF. Full variable domain (remainder filled in from reference TRBV7-9 and TRBJ2-1): DTGVSQNPRHKITKRGQNVTFRCDPISEHNRLYWYRQTLGQGPEFLTYFQNEAQLEKSRLLSDRFSAERPKGSFSTLEIQRTEQGDSAMYLCASSFGQGNSYNEQFFGPGTRLTVL.

This chain uses TRBV13 with TRBJ1-1; TRBD1 matches at 8 bases. CDR3 size: 17 residues. Trimming removed 2 bases from V and 6 bases from J; junction bases left unmatched: 14. The germline V gene encodes CDR1 PRHDT and CDR2 FYEKMQ (reference sequence). DNA of the CDR3: TGTGCCAGCAGCTTAAGAGATTGGGTGACAGGGGACCCTGAAGCTTTCTTT. Translation: CASSLRDWVTGDPEAFF.

The chain uses TRBV11-1 and TRBJ2-5; D call uncertain. V dropped 5 bases and J dropped 4 bases, with 11 bases sitting between them. The CDR3 loop spans 13 amino acids. From germline, CDR1 is SGHAT and CDR2 FQDESV (reference sequence). CDR3 coding DNA: TGTGCCAGCAGCCCTGAAATAGGAGAGACCCAGTACTTC. Translated: CASSPEIGETQYF.

V and J are TRBV28 and TRBJ2-1; D unclear. V shed 8 bases and J shed 4 bases, with 12 bases lying between them. CDR1 MDHEN and CDR2 SYDVKM come from the germline V gene. The CDR3 is 13 residues long. The DNA of the CDR3 is TGTGCCAGCCGCCCATCAGTATACAATGAGCAGTTCTTC. Protein product: CASRPSVYNEQFF.

This clone was detected a few times. This rearrangement joins TRBV6-5 to TRBJ2-5; TRBD2 aligns across 7 bases. With V trimmed by 5 bases and J by 6 bases, 9 bases remained unmatched. Per the germline V gene, CDR1 is MNHEY and CDR2 is SVGAGI. This CDR3 region has 14 residues. For the CDR3, the DNA is TGTGCCAGCAGTCGGAGCGTCGGGGGGAAGACCCAGTACTTC. It is translated as CASSRSVGGKTQYF.

This clone showed up just a few times. This chain connects TRBV10-3 to TRBJ1-6; TRBD1 is a possible D gene (5 bases). Germline CDR1 and CDR2: ENHRY and SYGVKD. The CDR3 spans 16 residues. Trimming removed 10 bases from V and 5 bases from J, with 21 bases in between. In DNA, the CDR3 is TGTGCCACCGGGGCCTTTGGACCGGGGGATAATTCACCCCTCCACTTT. Its protein product is CATGAFGPGDNSPLHF.

The rearrangement uses TRBV6-5 and TRBJ1-2, with TRBD1 as a possible D gene (5 bases). Germline lookup yields CDR1 MNHEY and CDR2 SVGAGI. This CDR3 is built from 16 residues. Trimming cost V 0 bases and J 5 bases, with 16 bases left between them. As DNA, the CDR3 is TGTGCCAGCAGTTACTCGGGGTTGGGGGGACTTTATGGCTACACCTTC. Translated, it gives CASSYSGLGGLYGYTF.

The CDR3 DNA sequence: TGTGCCTGGAGTCAGGGGGCGAATGAGCAGTTCTTC. Translation: CAWSQGANEQFF. This chain links TRBV30 with TRBJ2-1, with TRBD1 identical over 8 bases. CDR3 length equals 12 residues. Looked up from germline, CDR1 is GTSNPN and CDR2 is SVGIG (reference sequence). J gave up 7 bases and V 2 bases, and 1 base lay outside the gene matches.

This clone came up a few times. V and J are TRBV6-5 and TRBJ1-1, with TRBD1 matching 10 bases. V was clipped by 6 bases and J by 5 bases; unmatched bases: 9. There are 15 residues in the CDR3. CDR1 is MNHEY and CDR2 is SVGAGI in the germline V gene. CDR3 nucleotide sequence: TGTGCCAGCAGGATGGACAGGGGGAAGGGGACTGAAGCTTTCTTT. It is translated as CASRMDRGKGTEAFF.

The chain links TRBV25-1 to TRBJ1-5; D gene unclear. Germline V gene lookup returns CDR1 MGHDK and CDR2 SYGVNS. The CDR3 is 13 residues long. V lost 3 bases and J 2 bases, leaving 5 bases between the germline ends. The CDR3, as DNA: TGTGCCAGCAGTGATAGAGGCAATCAGCCCCAGCATTTT. This translates into CASSDRGNQPQHF.

This clone was observed a few times. The V and J genes are TRBV10-3 and TRBJ2-7, with D possibly matching TRBD2 (5 bases). V shed 7 bases and J shed 7 bases, with 17 bases lying between them. The CDR3 is 13 amino acids. CDR1 ENHRY and CDR2 SYGVKD come from the germline V gene. CDR3 amino acids: CAITPGDLGEQYF. DNA of the CDR3: TGTGCCATCACCCCCGGGGATTTGGGAGAGCAGTACTTC.

The chain employs TRBV10-3 and TRBJ1-1, with 9 positions matching TRBD1. Per germline, CDR1 ENHRY and CDR2 SYGVKD. Trimming cost V 9 bases and J 1 base; bases outside gene matches: 3. The CDR3 totals 13 residues. Written as DNA, the CDR3 is TGTGCCATTCAGACAGGGGGGAACACTGAAGCTTTCTTT. Translation gives CAIQTGGNTEAFF.

This rearrangement joins TRBV7-2 to TRBJ1-2; D remains ambiguous. Germline loops: CDR1 SGHTA, CDR2 FQGNSA. V was cut by 5 bases and J by 2 bases, with 12 bases left in between. This CDR3 has 14 residues. Here the CDR3 reads CASSHRSKNYGYTF. The CDR3 DNA sequence: TGTGCCAGCAGCCATAGGTCCAAAAACTATGGCTACACCTTC.

The rearrangement joins TRBV29-1 to TRBJ1-1; D may be TRBD1 (5 bases). The CDR3 extends over 15 amino acids. Deletions cut 4 bases from V and 0 bases from J, with 15 bases between. The V gene's germline CDR1 is SQVTM and CDR2 ANQGSEA. CDR3 amino acids: CSVGAGVMVNTEAFF. The DNA for the CDR3 is TGCAGCGTTGGGGCGGGGGTTATGGTGAACACTGAAGCTTTCTTT.

The chain carries TRBV6-5 and TRBJ2-3, with TRBD2 matching 11 bases. The CDR3 is made up of 16 amino acids. Germline CDR1 MNHEY, CDR2 SVGAGI. Trimming removed 0 bases from V and 4 bases from J; junction bases left unmatched: 3. The CDR3 sequence: CASSYSGSGGADTQYF. CDR3 nucleotides: TGTGCCAGCAGTTACTCGGGTAGCGGGGGGGCAGATACGCAGTATTTT.